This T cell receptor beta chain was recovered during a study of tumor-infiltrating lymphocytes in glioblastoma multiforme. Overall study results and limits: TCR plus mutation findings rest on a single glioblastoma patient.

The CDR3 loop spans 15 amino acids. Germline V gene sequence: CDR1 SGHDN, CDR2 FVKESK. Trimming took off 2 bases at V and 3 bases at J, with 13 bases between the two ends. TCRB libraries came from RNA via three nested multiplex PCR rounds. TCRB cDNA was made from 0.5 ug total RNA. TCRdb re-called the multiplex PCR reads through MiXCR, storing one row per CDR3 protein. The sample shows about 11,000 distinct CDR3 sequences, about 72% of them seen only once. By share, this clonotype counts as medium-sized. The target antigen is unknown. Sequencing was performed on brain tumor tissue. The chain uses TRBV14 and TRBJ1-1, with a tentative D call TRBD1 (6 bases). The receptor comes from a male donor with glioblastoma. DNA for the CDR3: TGTGCCAGCAGCCAACTCGGGGGGGCTGACACTGAAGCTTTCTTT. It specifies CASSQLGGADTEAFF.